This record looks at one T cell receptor (beta chain) sequence and its context. The assay was immunoSEQ multiplex PCR, and TCRdb's table has in-frame clones only and misses some. The sample records about 81,000 clones, approximately 75% being singletons. Per germline, CDR1 MNHNS and CDR2 SASEGT. The CDR3 extends over 15 amino acids. V dropped 1 base and J dropped 3; count of bases not matched to a gene: 4. The data derive from a study of technical replicates of blood from several donors. This receptor was taken from a human donor in good health. Some clones in this sample may be carry-over from other donors' samples. The V and J genes are TRBV6-1 and TRBJ2-3, with 7 bases that match TRBD2. Specimen: PBMCs. The CDR3 DNA sequence: TGTGCCAGCAGTGAAGTTGGGGGGGGGACAGATACGCAGTATTTT. Translation gives CASSEVGGGTDTQYF.